This record covers a single T cell receptor (beta chain). This entry is derived from a study of cytomegalovirus exposure and HLA in healthy donors. The PCR made use of 60 Vbeta and 13 Jbeta primers. The protocol was immunoSEQ multiplex PCR, while the TCRdb copy is restricted to in-frame clones and leaves out a portion. The sample includes 110,000 to 150,000 clones. The TCR was taken from a male donor in good health and CMV-seronegative. The sample consisted of PBMCs.

The CDR3 DNA sequence: TGCGCCAGCAGCCAATATTACAGGGACAATCAGCCCCAGCATTTT. This encodes CASSQYYRDNQPQHF. The chain links TRBV4-3 to TRBJ1-5; possible D gene TRBD1, 6 bases. V was trimmed by 2 bases and J by 3 bases, leaving 11 bases between them. This CDR3 contains 15 residues. The germline gives CDR1 LGHNA, CDR2 YSLEER.